This TCR beta chain was sequenced during a study of T cells in Graves' hyperthyroidism and ophthalmopathy. This clonotype came up many times. V dropped 3 bases and J dropped 3 bases, with 7 bases sitting between them. The CDR3 runs to 13 residues. CDR1 LGHNA and CDR2 YSLEER come from the germline V gene. Researchers amplified the TCR beta CDR3 regions from RNA transcripts. HTBI primers drove first-round RT-PCR of the TCR CDR3. From the multiplex PCR reads, TCRdb called clonotypes with MiXCR, one entry per CDR3 protein. The sample includes about half a million distinct CDR3 sequences, approximately 16% of them seen just once.

The specimen was blood. The V and J genes are TRBV4-3 and TRBJ2-3, with unresolved D. This clonotype originated in a woman aged 25 to 39 with Graves' ophthalmopathy. CDR3 sequence reads: CASSHRGTDTQYF. The CDR3 region has the DNA TGCGCCAGCAGCCACAGAGGAACAGATACGCAGTATTTT.